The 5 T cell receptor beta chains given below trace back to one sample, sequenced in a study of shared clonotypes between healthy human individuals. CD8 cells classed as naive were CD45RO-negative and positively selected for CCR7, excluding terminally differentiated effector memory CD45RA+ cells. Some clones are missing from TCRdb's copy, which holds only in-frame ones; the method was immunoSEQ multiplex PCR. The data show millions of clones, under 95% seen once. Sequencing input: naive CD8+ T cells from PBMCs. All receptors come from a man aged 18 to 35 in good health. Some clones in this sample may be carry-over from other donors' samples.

Here the CDR3 DNA reads TGCAGCGTTGAAAGTCGTCGGGGCTACGAGCAGTACTTC. This codes for CSVESRRGYEQYF. The gene calls are TRBV29-1 and TRBJ2-7, with D maybe TRBD2 (5 bases). CDR1 is SQVTM, CDR2 ANQGSEA, per germline. With 2 bases removed from V and 3 bases from J, the gap between germline ends came to 11 bases. The CDR3 sequence is 13 residues long.

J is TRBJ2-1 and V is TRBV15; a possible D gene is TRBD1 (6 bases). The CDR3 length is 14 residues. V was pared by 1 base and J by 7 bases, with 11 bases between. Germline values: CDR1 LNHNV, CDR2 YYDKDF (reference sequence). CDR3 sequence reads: CATSRGGTGNEQFF. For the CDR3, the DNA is TGTGCCACCAGCAGAGGTGGCACAGGGAATGAGCAGTTCTTC.

The CDR3 DNA follows: TGCGCCAGCAGCTGGACAGGGCTTAGAGAGACCCAGTACTTC. Translation gives CASSWTGLRETQYF. The chain uses TRBV10-2 and TRBJ2-5; 8 bases are a match to TRBD1. The CDR3 is made up of 14 amino acids. V lost 6 bases and J lost 4; bases outside the gene matches: 7. Germline V gene data show CDR1 as WSHSY and CDR2 as SAAADI.

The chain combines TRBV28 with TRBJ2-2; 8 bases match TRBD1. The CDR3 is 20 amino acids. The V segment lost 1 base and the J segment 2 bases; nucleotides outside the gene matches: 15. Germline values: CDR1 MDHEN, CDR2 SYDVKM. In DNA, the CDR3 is TGTGCCAGCAGTTTATACCCCAGGGGGCGGCTAGTGACAAACACCGGGGAGCTGTTTTTT. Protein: CASSLYPRGRLVTNTGELFF. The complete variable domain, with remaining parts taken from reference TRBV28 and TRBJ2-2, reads DVKVTQSSRYLVKRTGEKVFLECVQDMDHENMFWYRQDPGLGLRLIYFSYDVKMKEKGDIPEGYSVSREKKERFSLILESASTNQTSMYLCASSLYPRGRLVTNTGELFFGEGSRLTVL.

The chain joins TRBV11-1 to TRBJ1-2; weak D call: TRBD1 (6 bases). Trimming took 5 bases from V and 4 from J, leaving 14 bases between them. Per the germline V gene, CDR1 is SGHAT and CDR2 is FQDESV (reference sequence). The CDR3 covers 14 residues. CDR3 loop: CASSRTGNRYGYTF. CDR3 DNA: TGTGCCAGCAGCCGCACAGGGAATCGCTATGGCTACACCTTC.